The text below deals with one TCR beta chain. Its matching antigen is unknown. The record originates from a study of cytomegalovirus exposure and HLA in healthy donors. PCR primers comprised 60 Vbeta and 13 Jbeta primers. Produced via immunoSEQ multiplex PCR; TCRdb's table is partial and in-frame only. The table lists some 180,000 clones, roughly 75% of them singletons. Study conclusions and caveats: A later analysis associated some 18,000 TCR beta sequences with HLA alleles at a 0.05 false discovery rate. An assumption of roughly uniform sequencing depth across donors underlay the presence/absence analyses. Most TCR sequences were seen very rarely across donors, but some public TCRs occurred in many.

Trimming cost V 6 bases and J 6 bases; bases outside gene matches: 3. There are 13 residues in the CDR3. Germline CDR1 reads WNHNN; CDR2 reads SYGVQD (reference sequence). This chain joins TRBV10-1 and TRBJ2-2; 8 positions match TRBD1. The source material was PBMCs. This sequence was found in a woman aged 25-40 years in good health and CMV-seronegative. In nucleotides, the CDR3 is TGCGCCAGCAGGAGGACAGGGTCCGGGGAGCTGTTTTTT. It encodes CASRRTGSGELFF.